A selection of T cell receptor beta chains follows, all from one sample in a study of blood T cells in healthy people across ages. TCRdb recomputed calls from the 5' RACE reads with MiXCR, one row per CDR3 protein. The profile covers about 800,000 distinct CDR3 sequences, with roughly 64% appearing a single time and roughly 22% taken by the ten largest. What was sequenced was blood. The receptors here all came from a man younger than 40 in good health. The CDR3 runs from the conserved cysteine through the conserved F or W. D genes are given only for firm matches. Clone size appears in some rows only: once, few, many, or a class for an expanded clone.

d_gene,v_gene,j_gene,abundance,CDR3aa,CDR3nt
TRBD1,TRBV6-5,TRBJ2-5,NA,CASRRQGKEETQYF,TGTGCCAGCAGGAGACAGGGGAAGGAGGAGACCCAGTACTTC
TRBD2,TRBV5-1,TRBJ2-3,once,CASSLESGGVPTDTQYF,TGCGCCAGCAGCTTGGAAAGCGGGGGGGTCCCCACAGATACGCAGTATTTT
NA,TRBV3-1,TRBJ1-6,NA,CASSQSESFPLSPLHF,TGTGCCAGCAGCCAATCCGAATCATTCCCCTTGTCACCCCTCCACTTT
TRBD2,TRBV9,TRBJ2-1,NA,CASSVSSSGIFYEQFF,TGTGCCAGCAGCGTATCCTCTAGCGGGATATTCTATGAGCAGTTCTTC
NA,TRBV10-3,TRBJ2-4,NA,CAISESKGVTTKNIQYF,TGTGCCATCAGTGAGTCGAAAGGGGTAACGACCAAAAACATTCAGTACTTC
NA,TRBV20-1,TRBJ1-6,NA,CSARAESSNSPLHF,TGCAGTGCTAGAGCGGAGAGTTCTAATTCACCCCTCCACTTT
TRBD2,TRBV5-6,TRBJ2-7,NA,CASSPQSWLAGSYEQYF,TGTGCCAGCAGCCCCCAGTCGTGGCTAGCGGGGAGCTACGAGCAGTACTTC
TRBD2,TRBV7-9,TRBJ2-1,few,CASSSGALAGPNYNEQFF,TGTGCCAGCAGCTCGGGTGCGCTAGCGGGACCAAACTACAATGAGCAGTTCTTC
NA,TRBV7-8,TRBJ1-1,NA,CASSLTMIPREAFF,TGTGCCAGCAGCTTGACGATGATCCCGCGTGAAGCTTTCTTT
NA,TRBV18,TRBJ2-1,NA,CASSSTSISYNEQFF,TGTGCCAGCTCATCGACTAGTATCTCCTACAATGAGCAGTTCTTC
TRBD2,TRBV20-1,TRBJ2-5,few,CSARGISGALQETQYF,TGCAGTGCTAGGGGTATTAGCGGGGCCCTCCAAGAGACCCAGTACTTC
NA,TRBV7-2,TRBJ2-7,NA,CASSPRGTPYEQYF,TGTGCCAGCAGCCCACGAGGGACACCATACGAGCAGTACTTC
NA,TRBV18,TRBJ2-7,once,CASSSNEGWVNEQYF,TGTGCCAGCTCATCCAACGAGGGGTGGGTTAATGAGCAGTACTTC
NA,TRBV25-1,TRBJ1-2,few,CASTDPGSYGYTF,TGTGCCAGCACAGATCCAGGCTCCTATGGCTACACCTTC
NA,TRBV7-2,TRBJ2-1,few,CASGNDEQFF,TGTGCCAGCGGAAATGATGAGCAGTTCTTC
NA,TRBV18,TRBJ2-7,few,CASSSTGLSSYEQYF,TGTGCCAGCTCGTCTACGGGGCTGAGCTCCTACGAGCAGTACTTC
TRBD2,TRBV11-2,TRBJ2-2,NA,CASSTGTSGIRELFF,TGTGCCAGCAGCACCGGGACTAGCGGGATCAGGGAGCTGTTTTTT
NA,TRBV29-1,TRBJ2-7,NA,CSAGEPASYEQYF,TGCAGCGCTGGGGAACCAGCGTCGTACGAGCAGTACTTC
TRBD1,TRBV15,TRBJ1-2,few,CATSREGQGADGYTF,TGTGCCACCAGCAGAGAGGGACAGGGGGCGGATGGCTACACCTTC
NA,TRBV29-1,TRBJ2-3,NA,CSVERPGNGGRTDTQYF,TGCAGCGTTGAAAGGCCTGGGAATGGGGGCAGGACAGATACGCAGTATTTT
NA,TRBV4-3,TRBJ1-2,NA,CASSQSPGGGYTF,TGCGCCAGCAGCCAAAGCCCCGGGGGAGGCTACACCTTC
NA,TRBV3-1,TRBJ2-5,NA,CASRRDTQETQYF,TGTGCCAGCAGACGGGACACCCAAGAGACCCAGTACTTC
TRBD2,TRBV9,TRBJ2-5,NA,CASSVVGSGGYNEQYF,TGTGCCAGCAGCGTAGTGGGTAGCGGGGGATACAATGAGCAGTACTTC
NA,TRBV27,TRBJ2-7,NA,CASIRSDGEQYF,TGTGCCAGCATTCGTTCAGATGGTGAGCAGTACTTC
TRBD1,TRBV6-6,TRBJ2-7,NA,CASRQQGVSYEQYF,TGTGCCAGCAGGCAACAGGGGGTTTCCTACGAGCAGTACTTC
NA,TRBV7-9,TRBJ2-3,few,CASSEGVMTDTQYF,TGTGCCAGCAGCGAGGGCGTTATGACAGATACGCAGTATTTT